These 15 T cell receptor beta chains were sequenced from one sample in a study of radiation and T cells in renal cell carcinoma. Time point defined: blood 4 weeks post-SBRT, at nephrectomy. Regarding treatment: 15 Gy SBRT to primary tumor, nephrectomy 4 weeks later. Clones were read by immunoSEQ multiplex PCR, and TCRdb kept only the in-frame ones, dropping some. Of around 170,000 clones in the sample, 88% were seen once. The material sequenced was blood, taken from a patient whose treatment included radiotherapy and nephrectomy. The receptors originated from a woman aged 50 to 65 with renal cell carcinoma.

Worth noting for this clone: The same CDR3 can be traced to other DNA sequences in this sample. The chain has TRBV6-1 and TRBJ1-6; D ambiguous. Germline loops: CDR1 MNHNS, CDR2 SASEGT. CDR3 length equals 13 residues. Trimming removed 1 base at V and 7 bases at J, with 5 bases between. CDR3 in amino acids: CASSEVLNSPLHF. Written as DNA, the CDR3 is TGTGCCAGCAGTGAAGTCCTGAATTCACCCCTCCACTTT.

The V and J genes are TRBV5-1 and TRBJ2-2; 12 bases fit TRBD2. The CDR3 spans 15 residues. Germline V CDR1 and CDR2: SGHRS, YFSETQ. V was clipped by 4 bases and J by 9 bases; unmatched bases: 7. CDR3 sequence: CASSDRLAGDRELFF. In nucleotides, the CDR3 is TGCGCCAGCAGCGATAGACTAGCGGGGGATCGGGAGCTGTTTTTT.

This rearrangement joins TRBV7-3 to TRBJ1-5; D call uncertain. The CDR3 extends over 14 amino acids. Trimming stripped 2 bases from V and 3 bases from J, with 8 bases between. Germline loops: CDR1 SGHTA, CDR2 FQGTGA. CDR3 residues: CASSLSGPNQPQHF. CDR3 in DNA: TGTGCCAGCAGCTTATCAGGCCCCAATCAGCCCCAGCATTTT.

This chain joins TRBV5-6 and TRBJ2-7; TRBD1 might be the D (5 bases). Germline CDR1 SGHDT, CDR2 YYEEEE. The CDR3 loop spans 13 amino acids. V was clipped by 0 bases and J by 3 bases, with 7 bases between them. The CDR3, as DNA: TGTGCCAGCAGCTTGGGACAGTACTACGAGCAGTACTTC. It specifies CASSLGQYYEQYF. The full variable domain, in which reference TRBV5-6 and TRBJ2-7 provide the parts outside the CDR3, is DAGVTQSPTHLIKTRGQQVTLRCSPKSGHDTVSWYQQALGQGPQFIFQYYEEEERQRGNFPDRFSGHQFPNYSSELNVNALLLGDSALYLCASSLGQYYEQYFGPGTRLTVT.

This clone was seen a few times. The chain carries TRBV21-1 and TRBJ2-5; the D call of TRBD1 is as the table states it, not checked on the DNA. TRBV21-1 is an annotated pseudogene. The CDR3 has 15 residues. CDR3 bases: TGTGCCAGCAGCTCCTGGGACAGCTTCCAAGAGACCCAGTACTTC. Residues: CASSSWDSFQETQYF.

The chain uses TRBV19 and TRBJ1-5; 7 bases are a match to TRBD1. The CDR3 covers 17 residues. V was clipped by 4 bases and J by 1 base; unmatched bases: 10. CDR1 LNHDA and CDR2 SQIVND come from the germline V gene (reference sequence). CDR3 in DNA: TGTGCCAGTAGTACAAGACAGGGCCGGTTAAGCAATCAGCCCCAGCATTTT. Amino acid sequence: CASSTRQGRLSNQPQHF.

This clone was seen only a few times. This CDR3 reads CASSLVGVTGELFF. The CDR3 DNA sequence: TGTGCCAGCAGCTTGGTAGGGGTTACCGGGGAGCTGTTTTTT. This sequence joins TRBV5-4 and TRBJ2-2, with D possibly matching TRBD1 (5 bases). The CDR3 consists of 14 residues. Germline CDR1 SGHNT, CDR2 YYREEE (reference sequence). Trimming took 0 bases from V and 5 from J, leaving 8 bases between them.

The rearrangement joins TRBV6-6 to TRBJ2-3, with D possibly being TRBD1 (5 bases). Trimming shortened V by 6 bases and J by 1 base, and 11 bases separated the two germline ends. Germline V gene data show CDR1 as MNHNY and CDR2 as SVGAGI (reference sequence). This CDR3 region has 14 residues. Here the CDR3 DNA reads TGTGCCAGCAGCCGGACAATTCGCACAGATACGCAGTATTTT. It codes for CASSRTIRTDTQYF.

DNA for the CDR3: TGTGCCAGCAGCTTCGCAATAGGGATCACAGATACGCAGTATTTT. Its protein is CASSFAIGITDTQYF. This rearrangement joins TRBV11-3 to TRBJ2-3; no clear D gene. Per germline, CDR1 SGHNT and CDR2 YENEEA. Trimming took 3 bases from V and 2 from J, leaving 12 bases between them. The length of the CDR3 is 15 residues. Variable domain in full (rest from reference TRBV11-3 and TRBJ2-3): EAGVVQSPRYKIIEKKQPVAFWCNPISGHNTLYWYLQNLGQGPELLIRYENEEAVDDSQLPKDRFSAERLKGVDSTLKIQPAELGDSAVYLCASSFAIGITDTQYFGPGTRLTVL.

The chain is built from TRBV5-6 and TRBJ1-2; D is possibly TRBD1 (5 bases). The CDR3 sequence is 15 residues long. With 6 bases removed from V and 3 bases from J, the gap between germline ends came to 18 bases. Germline values: CDR1 SGHDT, CDR2 YYEEEE. The CDR3 sequence: CASTPGPGFYYGYTF. The CDR3 nucleotides are TGTGCCAGCACCCCTGGGCCAGGGTTCTACTATGGCTACACCTTC.

V gene TRBV5-1 combines with J gene TRBJ1-5, with D perhaps matching TRBD1 (5 bases). Germline V gives CDR1 SGHRS, CDR2 YFSETQ. The CDR3 is 16 residues long. V lost 0 bases and J 3 bases, leaving 13 bases between the germline ends. For the CDR3, the DNA is TGCGCCAGCAGCTTGGGTTCAGGGACCGACAATCAGCCCCAGCATTTT. Its protein is CASSLGSGTDNQPQHF.

Only one count was recorded for this clone. This rearrangement joins TRBV6-1 to TRBJ1-4, with no clear D. Trimming took 5 bases from V and 6 from J, leaving 16 bases between them. This CDR3 has 15 residues. Per the germline V gene, CDR1 is MNHNS and CDR2 is SASEGT. The CDR3 loop is CASSLEALVDEKLFF. The CDR3 DNA sequence: TGTGCCAGCAGTTTGGAGGCTCTTGTGGATGAAAAACTGTTTTTT.

The rearrangement joins TRBV6-5 to TRBJ1-4; D is possibly TRBD1 (6 bases). Germline CDR1 is MNHEY and CDR2 is SVGAGI. The CDR3 consists of 13 residues. The V gene lost 7 bases and the J gene lost 8 bases, with 14 bases spanning the gap. Here the CDR3 reads CASTDRNWEKLFF. The DNA of the CDR3 is TGTGCCAGCACAGACAGGAATTGGGAAAAACTGTTTTTT.

This rearrangement joins TRBV9 to TRBJ1-6; no clear D gene. The ends were cut back, 0 bases at V and 6 bases at J, with 10 bases in the middle. The CDR3 has 15 residues. Germline V gives CDR1 SGDLS, CDR2 YYNGEE. The CDR3, as DNA: TGTGCCAGCAGCGTAGAATCCGACACTAATTCACCCCTCCACTTT. As protein: CASSVESDTNSPLHF.

This rearrangement joins TRBV7-8 to TRBJ2-6, with D tentatively TRBD2 (7 bases). Trimming left V 5 bases short and J 0 bases short, with 14 bases between. The CDR3 runs to 17 residues. Looked up from germline, CDR1 is SGHVS and CDR2 is FQNEAQ. The CDR3 sequence: CASSLIGGVSGANVLTF. The CDR3 DNA reads as TGTGCCAGCAGCCTCATAGGGGGGGTCTCTGGGGCCAACGTCCTGACTTTC.